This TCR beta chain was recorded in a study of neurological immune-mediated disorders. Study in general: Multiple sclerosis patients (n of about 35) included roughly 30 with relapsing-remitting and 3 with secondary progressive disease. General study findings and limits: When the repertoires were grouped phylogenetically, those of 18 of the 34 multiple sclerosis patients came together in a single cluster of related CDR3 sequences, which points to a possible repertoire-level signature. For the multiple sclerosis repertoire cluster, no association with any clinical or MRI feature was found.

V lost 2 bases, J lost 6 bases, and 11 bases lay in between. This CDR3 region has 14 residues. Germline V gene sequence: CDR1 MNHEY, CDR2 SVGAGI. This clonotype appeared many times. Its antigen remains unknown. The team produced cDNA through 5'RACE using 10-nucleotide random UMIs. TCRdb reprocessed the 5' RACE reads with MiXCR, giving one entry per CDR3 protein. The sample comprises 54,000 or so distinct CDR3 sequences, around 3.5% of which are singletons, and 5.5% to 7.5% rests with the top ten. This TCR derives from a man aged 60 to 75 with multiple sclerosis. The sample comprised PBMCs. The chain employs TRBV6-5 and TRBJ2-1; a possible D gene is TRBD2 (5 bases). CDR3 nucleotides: TGTGCCAGCAGTTACGGTCTAGCAGGCAATGAGCAGTTCTTC. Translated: CASSYGLAGNEQFF.